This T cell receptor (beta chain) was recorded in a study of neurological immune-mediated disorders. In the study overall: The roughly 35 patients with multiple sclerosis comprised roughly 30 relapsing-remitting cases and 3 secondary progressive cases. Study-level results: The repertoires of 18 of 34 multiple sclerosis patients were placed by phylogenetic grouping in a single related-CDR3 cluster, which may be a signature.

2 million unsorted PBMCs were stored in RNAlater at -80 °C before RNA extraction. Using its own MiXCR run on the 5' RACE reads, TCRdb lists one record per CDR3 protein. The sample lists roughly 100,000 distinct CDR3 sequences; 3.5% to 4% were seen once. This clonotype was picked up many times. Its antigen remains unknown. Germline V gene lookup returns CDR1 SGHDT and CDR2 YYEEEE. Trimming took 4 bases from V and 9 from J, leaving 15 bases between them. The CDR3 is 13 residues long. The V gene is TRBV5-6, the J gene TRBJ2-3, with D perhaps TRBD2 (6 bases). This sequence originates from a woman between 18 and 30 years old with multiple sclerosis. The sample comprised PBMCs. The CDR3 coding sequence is TGTGCCAGCAGCATCAGTCGGGAGTCAACGCAGTATTTT. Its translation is CASSISRESTQYF.